The present TCR beta chain was sequenced within a study of Graves' ophthalmopathy and Graves' hyperthyroidism. Per the germline V gene, CDR1 is MDHEN and CDR2 is SYDVKM. The CDR3 has 14 amino acids. Between the trimmed V and J ends, which lost 1 base and 5 bases, there was a span of 11 bases. The authors amplified TCR beta CDR3 regions from RNA transcripts. A first-round RT-PCR used HTBI primers, followed by a second-round multiplex PCR. TCRdb re-called the multiplex PCR reads with MiXCR, one entry per CDR3 protein. The sample holds 400,000 or so distinct CDR3 sequences, about 18% seen once. This clonotype was recorded many times.

The gene calls are TRBV28 and TRBJ1-1; tentatively, D is TRBD1 (5 bases). Sequenced: peripheral blood. The receptor was isolated from an adult woman with stable Graves' hyperthyroidism. The CDR3 region has the DNA TGTGCCAGCAGTTTATCATCGGGGGTAACTGAAGCTTTCTTT. Translation: CASSLSSGVTEAFF. The whole variable domain, remainder taken from reference TRBV28 and TRBJ1-1, is DVKVTQSSRYLVKRTGEKVFLECVQDMDHENMFWYRQDPGLGLRLIYFSYDVKMKEKGDIPEGYSVSREKKERFSLILESASTNQTSMYLCASSLSSGVTEAFFGQGTRLTVV.